This T cell receptor beta chain was recovered during a study of T-cell memory formation after mild COVID-19. Background on the study: Clusters were largely donor specific. General study points: In second-wave clones peaking day 37, SARS-CoV-2 specificity remained unconfirmed. Several responding clones turned up in pre-infection memory, indicating that cross-reactive memory may have taken part.

TCRdb redid the calling of the 5' RACE reads with MiXCR, one entry per CDR3 protein. The data hold 350,000 to 400,000 distinct CDR3 sequences, with approximately 15% observed a single time. Trimming shortened V by 1 base and J by 0 bases, and 11 bases separated the two germline ends. The CDR3 is 15 amino acids. In germline, CDR1 is SGHRS, CDR2 YFSETQ. Comment on this clonotype: Its specificity is not known.

V is TRBV5-1 and J is TRBJ2-7, with D perhaps TRBD2 (5 bases). Source material: PBMCs or a T cell subset sorted from them (not recorded which). The sequence was collected from a man between 18 and 29 years old who had mild COVID-19 (a few samples of this study predate the infection). Cell type and time point are not known. The CDR3 DNA reads TGCGCCAGCAGCTTGTCGGGGAATCCCTCCTACGAGCAGTACTTC. Protein product: CASSLSGNPSYEQYF.